This TCR beta chain is from a study of blood T cell repertoires in COVID-19. Study-level background: Some COVID-19 samples were acute and others convalescent; all came from the United States, Italy and Spain. T cells, B-cell-depleted T cells, or PBMCs supplied cDNA or gDNA.

In the original workflow: Reference gene primers were amplified, and this amplification served to estimate nucleated cell counts. The protocol was immunoSEQ multiplex PCR, while the TCRdb copy is restricted to in-frame clones and leaves out a portion. D and trimming were read from the DNA, whereas the V and J calls and clone size are those reported in that table. The sample yields tens of thousands of clones, 65% to 90% seen once. The V end was cut by 4 bases, the J end by 5 bases, with 17 bases between. Germline-derived CDR1 and CDR2 are SGDLS and YYNGEE. CDR3 length equals 15 residues. Specimen: peripheral blood. The chain uses TRBV9 and TRBJ2-3, with no clear D. This clonotype originated in a man in his fifties with active COVID-19. The CDR3 nucleotides read TGTGCCAGCAGCAAAAATTCGCCAAACGGAGATACGCAGTATTTT. Protein product: CASSKNSPNGDTQYF.